This is a list of T cell receptor beta chains from one sample in a study of blood T cells in healthy people across ages. MiXCR, run by TCRdb on the 5' RACE reads, gives a single entry per CDR3 protein. This sample has around 1,000,000 distinct CDR3 sequences, with less than 45% found just once. Sequencing used blood. Source of these receptors: a man between 18 and 29 years old in good health. Both conserved end residues are part of each CDR3. D genes are given only for firm matches. Some rows have no size entry. The others give once, few or many, or a class for an expanded clone.

D gene: -; J gene: TRBJ1-1; V gene: TRBV5-1; clone size: -; CDR3 DNA: TGCGCCAGCAGTCTGGGCCCAGCGGGCACTGAAGCTTTCTTT; CDR3 protein: CASSLGPAGTEAFF
D gene: -; J gene: TRBJ1-4; V gene: TRBV18; clone size: -; CDR3 DNA: TGTGCCAGCTCACCGCCAGGGCCCGAAAAACTGTTTTTT; CDR3 protein: CASSPPGPEKLFF
D gene: TRBD2; J gene: TRBJ2-3; V gene: TRBV5-1; clone size: -; CDR3 DNA: TGCGCCAGTACCCTCGGAGGAGGAGCGGGGGAATACACAGATACGCAGTATTTT; CDR3 protein: CASTLGGGAGEYTDTQYF
D gene: -; J gene: TRBJ2-1; V gene: TRBV6-2/TRBV6-3; clone size: -; CDR3 DNA: TGTGCCAGCAGCAGGCTGAGGGGTTACAATGAGCAGTTCTTC; CDR3 protein: CASSRLRGYNEQFF
D gene: -; J gene: TRBJ2-3; V gene: TRBV20-1; clone size: -; CDR3 DNA: TGCAGTGCTAGCGGCTACCCATACACAGATACGCAGTATTTT; CDR3 protein: CSASGYPYTDTQYF
D gene: TRBD1; J gene: TRBJ1-2; V gene: TRBV27; clone size: -; CDR3 DNA: TGTGCCAGCAAAGGACAGGGCGCGAACTATGGCTACACCTTC; CDR3 protein: CASKGQGANYGYTF
D gene: -; J gene: TRBJ2-7; V gene: TRBV5-5; clone size: few; CDR3 DNA: TGTGCCAGCAGCTTGGTCTCAGGGGAAACCTACGAGCAGTACTTC; CDR3 protein: CASSLVSGETYEQYF
D gene: -; J gene: TRBJ1-5; V gene: TRBV27; clone size: -; CDR3 DNA: TGTGCCAGCAGACCCGACGGCTTAGGTGGCAATCAGCCCCAGCATTTT; CDR3 protein: CASRPDGLGGNQPQHF
D gene: TRBD2; J gene: TRBJ2-3; V gene: TRBV20-1; clone size: -; CDR3 DNA: TGCAGTGCCGAACGGGGTAGCGGGGGAGGAGCAGATGCGCAGTATTTT; CDR3 protein: CSAERGSGGGADAQYF
D gene: -; J gene: TRBJ1-4; V gene: TRBV6-2/TRBV6-3; clone size: few; CDR3 DNA: TGTGCCAGCAGCACCGACTTGCCAGGAAAACTGTTTTTT; CDR3 protein: CASSTDLPGKLFF
D gene: TRBD1; J gene: TRBJ1-1; V gene: TRBV27; clone size: -; CDR3 DNA: TGTGCCAGCAGTTCCCTACAGGGGGGGATGAACACTGAAGCTTTCTTT; CDR3 protein: CASSSLQGGMNTEAFF
D gene: TRBD1; J gene: TRBJ2-7; V gene: TRBV6-4; clone size: -; CDR3 DNA: TGTGCCAGCACCGGGACAGGCCAGTACTTC; CDR3 protein: CASTGTGQYF
D gene: TRBD1; J gene: TRBJ2-1; V gene: TRBV19; clone size: -; CDR3 DNA: TGTGCCAGTAGTATAGGACAGGGGCGGGACAATGAGCAGTTCTTC; CDR3 protein: CASSIGQGRDNEQFF
D gene: -; J gene: TRBJ2-1; V gene: TRBV2; clone size: few; CDR3 DNA: TGTGCCAGCCTCAGTAGGGCAGACCCCTACAATGAGCAGTTCTTC; CDR3 protein: CASLSRADPYNEQFF
D gene: TRBD1; J gene: TRBJ1-5; V gene: TRBV20-1; clone size: -; CDR3 DNA: TGCAGTGCTAGAGTCCCGGACAGGCCGGAGCCCCAGCATTTT; CDR3 protein: CSARVPDRPEPQHF
D gene: -; J gene: TRBJ1-2; V gene: TRBV10-3; clone size: once; CDR3 DNA: TGTGCCATCAGTGCTCAGACCAGGAACGAATGTGGCTACACCTTC; CDR3 protein: CAISAQTRNECGYTF
D gene: -; J gene: TRBJ2-3; V gene: TRBV20-1; clone size: few; CDR3 DNA: TGCAGTGCTAGTCGATGGGACGCAGATACGCAGTATTTT; CDR3 protein: CSASRWDADTQYF
D gene: TRBD1; J gene: TRBJ2-4; V gene: TRBV20-1; clone size: -; CDR3 DNA: TGCAGTGCTAGAGATTTCCGGGACAGAAAAAACATTCAGTACTTC; CDR3 protein: CSARDFRDRKNIQYF
D gene: TRBD1; J gene: TRBJ1-6; V gene: TRBV13; clone size: -; CDR3 DNA: TGTGCCAGCAGCTTAGATGAGGGGGCGAGGGATTCACCCCTCCACTTT; CDR3 protein: CASSLDEGARDSPLHF
D gene: TRBD1; J gene: TRBJ2-7; V gene: TRBV6-2/TRBV6-3; clone size: -; CDR3 DNA: TGTGCCAGCAGTTCCGACAGGGAGAACTACGAGCAGTACTTC; CDR3 protein: CASSSDRENYEQYF
D gene: -; J gene: TRBJ1-2; V gene: TRBV19; clone size: -; CDR3 DNA: TGTGCCAGTAGTTCCCCGGGACTAAGAACCTCTATCTCACCTGGCTACACCTTC; CDR3 protein: CASSSPGLRTSISPGYTF
D gene: -; J gene: TRBJ1-6; V gene: TRBV9; clone size: few; CDR3 DNA: TGTGCCAGCAGCGTTTTCCGGGACCAAAATTCACCCCTCCACTTT; CDR3 protein: CASSVFRDQNSPLHF
D gene: -; J gene: TRBJ1-2; V gene: TRBV7-3; clone size: -; CDR3 DNA: TGTGCCGGCAGCTTAAATCAGGGCGGCTACACCTTC; CDR3 protein: CAGSLNQGGYTF
D gene: -; J gene: TRBJ1-2; V gene: TRBV20-1; clone size: few; CDR3 DNA: TGCAGTGCTGGGGCCGGCTCTAATGGCTACACCTTC; CDR3 protein: CSAGAGSNGYTF
D gene: -; J gene: TRBJ2-1; V gene: TRBV20-1; clone size: -; CDR3 DNA: TGCAGTGCAATCCACAGCGCCTGGGGTGAGCAGTTCTTC; CDR3 protein: CSAIHSAWGEQFF
D gene: -; J gene: TRBJ1-6; V gene: TRBV7-2; clone size: -; CDR3 DNA: TGTGCCAGCAGCAATGATCAGGGATATAATTCACCCCTCCACTTT; CDR3 protein: CASSNDQGYNSPLHF
D gene: -; J gene: TRBJ2-5; V gene: TRBV29-1; clone size: -; CDR3 DNA: TGCAGCGTTGAAGATCAGGGTTGGGGTCAAGAGACCCAGTACTTC; CDR3 protein: CSVEDQGWGQETQYF
D gene: -; J gene: TRBJ2-1; V gene: TRBV12-3/TRBV12-4; clone size: many; CDR3 DNA: TGTGCCAGCAGTTTCCGTGGAAGCTCCTACAATGAGCAGTTCTTC; CDR3 protein: CASSFRGSSYNEQFF
D gene: -; J gene: TRBJ1-1; V gene: TRBV12-3/TRBV12-4; clone size: -; CDR3 DNA: TGTGCCAGCAGTTTACAGGGATCTGGAACTGAAGCTTTCTTT; CDR3 protein: CASSLQGSGTEAFF
D gene: TRBD2; J gene: TRBJ2-3; V gene: TRBV10-3; clone size: -; CDR3 DNA: TGTGCCATCAGACCGACTAGCGGGAGTTCAGATACGCAGTATTTT; CDR3 protein: CAIRPTSGSSDTQYF
D gene: -; J gene: TRBJ2-3; V gene: TRBV9; clone size: -; CDR3 DNA: TGTGCCAGCAGCGTATCACCCCAGGGGTCGGGTACAGATACGCAGTATTTT; CDR3 protein: CASSVSPQGSGTDTQYF
D gene: -; J gene: TRBJ2-7; V gene: TRBV10-3; clone size: few; CDR3 DNA: TGTGCCATCAGTGAGGAGGTGGATGTCGAGCAGTACTTC; CDR3 protein: CAISEEVDVEQYF
D gene: TRBD2; J gene: TRBJ2-1; V gene: TRBV5-5; clone size: -; CDR3 DNA: TGTGCCAGCACCTGGGGGCAGCGGGGGGTCGATGAGCAGTTCTTC; CDR3 protein: CASTWGQRGVDEQFF
D gene: -; J gene: TRBJ1-5; V gene: TRBV27; clone size: -; CDR3 DNA: TGTGCCAGCAGTCCCCTCGGACGGAGCAATCAGCCCCAGCATTTT; CDR3 protein: CASSPLGRSNQPQHF
D gene: -; J gene: TRBJ2-3; V gene: TRBV10-3; clone size: few; CDR3 DNA: TGTGCCATCAGTGACGGCCTGCTCGCCAGAGGGGATACGCAGTATTTT; CDR3 protein: CAISDGLLARGDTQYF
D gene: -; J gene: TRBJ1-5; V gene: TRBV4-2; clone size: few; CDR3 DNA: TGTGCCAGCAGCCAAGTAAGACAGTTGGATCAGCCCCAGCATTTT; CDR3 protein: CASSQVRQLDQPQHF
D gene: TRBD1; J gene: TRBJ1-2; V gene: TRBV5-1; clone size: many; CDR3 DNA: TGTGCCAGCAGTTCCGACAGGGGCTATGGCTACACCTTC; CDR3 protein: CASSSDRGYGYTF
D gene: TRBD1; J gene: TRBJ2-5; V gene: TRBV6-6; clone size: -; CDR3 DNA: TGTGCCGGCAGCTTACTACAGGGGAAACGCGAGACCCAGTACTTC; CDR3 protein: CAGSLLQGKRETQYF
D gene: -; J gene: TRBJ1-2; V gene: TRBV29-1; clone size: many; CDR3 DNA: TGCAGCGTGGGGGACCTCTATGGCTACACCTTC; CDR3 protein: CSVGDLYGYTF
D gene: TRBD1; J gene: TRBJ1-1; V gene: TRBV6-4; clone size: -; CDR3 DNA: TGTGCCAGCAGTGAGTCAGGGAGGGGGCGAAGAAAGGGCACTGAAGCTTTCTTT; CDR3 protein: CASSESGRGRRKGTEAFF
D gene: TRBD1; J gene: TRBJ1-6; V gene: TRBV4-1; clone size: -; CDR3 DNA: TGCGCCAGCAGTGGGACAGGGGCTTCACCCCTCCACTTT; CDR3 protein: CASSGTGASPLHF
D gene: -; J gene: TRBJ1-1; V gene: TRBV6-5; clone size: -; CDR3 DNA: TGTGCCAGCAGTTACATCTTCAACACTGAAGCTTTCTTT; CDR3 protein: CASSYIFNTEAFF
D gene: TRBD1; J gene: TRBJ1-4; V gene: TRBV7-2; clone size: few; CDR3 DNA: TGTGCCAGCAGCCGAGGGCCAGGGGGAAGTGAAAAACTGTTTTTT; CDR3 protein: CASSRGPGGSEKLFF
D gene: TRBD1; J gene: TRBJ2-7; V gene: TRBV4-1; clone size: -; CDR3 DNA: TGCGCCAGCAGCCAAGAAGCGGACAGGGGGCTTTTCTACGAGCAGTACTTC; CDR3 protein: CASSQEADRGLFYEQYF
D gene: TRBD1; J gene: TRBJ2-1; V gene: TRBV12-3/TRBV12-4; clone size: -; CDR3 DNA: TGTGCCAGCACTCCGGACAGGTGGGCAAATGAGCAGTTCTTC; CDR3 protein: CASTPDRWANEQFF
D gene: -; J gene: TRBJ2-1; V gene: TRBV2; clone size: -; CDR3 DNA: TGTGCCAGCAGTCTACAGGGAAATCTGAGCAATGAGCAGTTCTTC; CDR3 protein: CASSLQGNLSNEQFF
D gene: TRBD2; J gene: TRBJ2-1; V gene: TRBV9; clone size: -; CDR3 DNA: TGTGCCAGCAGCGTAGATGGGCGGGGGGGTTCCAATGAGCAGTTCTTC; CDR3 protein: CASSVDGRGGSNEQFF
D gene: -; J gene: TRBJ1-2; V gene: TRBV4-1; clone size: -; CDR3 DNA: TGCGCCAGCAGCCCGCTCGGAATCTATGGCTACACCTTC; CDR3 protein: CASSPLGIYGYTF
D gene: -; J gene: TRBJ2-5; V gene: TRBV28; clone size: few; CDR3 DNA: TGTGCCAGCAGTTTAAGTCGCACGACCCAGTACTTC; CDR3 protein: CASSLSRTTQYF
D gene: -; J gene: TRBJ2-3; V gene: TRBV27; clone size: few; CDR3 DNA: TGTGCCAGCAGGTGGGGGTACACAGATACGCAGTATTTT; CDR3 protein: CASRWGYTDTQYF
D gene: -; J gene: TRBJ1-1; V gene: TRBV5-1; clone size: -; CDR3 DNA: TGCGCCAGCAGCTTGGCGTTGACTGGGAGTTACACTGAAGCTTTCTTT; CDR3 protein: CASSLALTGSYTEAFF
D gene: -; J gene: TRBJ2-3; V gene: TRBV3-1; clone size: -; CDR3 DNA: TGTGCCAGCAGCCAAAGGTTGGTCATCTCAGATACGCAGTATTTT; CDR3 protein: CASSQRLVISDTQYF
D gene: -; J gene: TRBJ2-7; V gene: TRBV4-2; clone size: few; CDR3 DNA: TGTGCCAGCAGCCAAGGAGTAGACCCGGTCGCGAAGCAGTACTTC; CDR3 protein: CASSQGVDPVAKQYF